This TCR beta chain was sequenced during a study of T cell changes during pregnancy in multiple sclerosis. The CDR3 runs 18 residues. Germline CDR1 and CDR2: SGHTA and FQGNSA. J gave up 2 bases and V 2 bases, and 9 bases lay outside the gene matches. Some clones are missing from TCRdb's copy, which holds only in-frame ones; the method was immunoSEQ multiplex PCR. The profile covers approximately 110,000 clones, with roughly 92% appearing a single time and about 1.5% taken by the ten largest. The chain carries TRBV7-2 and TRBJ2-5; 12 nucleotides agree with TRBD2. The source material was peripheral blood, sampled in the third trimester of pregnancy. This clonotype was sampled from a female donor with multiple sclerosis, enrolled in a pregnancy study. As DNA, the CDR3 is TGTGCCAGCAGCTTAAGGCCGACTAGCGGGGGATTACAAGAGACCCAGTACTTC. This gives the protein CASSLRPTSGGLQETQYF.